A single sample is the source of the 10 T cell receptor beta chains below, sequenced in a study of OX40 agonist ivuxolimab in advanced cancers. The table came from immunoSEQ multiplex PCR; TCRdb's copy has only in-frame clones and leaves some out. The table lists 100,000 to 150,000 clones, 85% to 95% of them singletons. The specimen comprised CD4+ or CD8+ T cells sorted from blood, sampled in a trial of the OX40 agonist ivuxolimab. The receptors originated from an adult with an advanced solid tumor such as melanoma, head and neck, liver or kidney cancer.

The rearrangement links TRBV28 to TRBJ2-7; TRBD2 aligns across 9 bases. The CDR3 consists of 19 residues. Trimming at V came to 6 bases and at J to 5 bases, leaving 23 bases not matched to a gene. The V gene's germline CDR1 is MDHEN and CDR2 SYDVKM. The CDR3 DNA reads TGTGCCAGCAGGGGGTACAGGGGAGTAGCGGGAGATCGTGTCGACGAGCAGTACTTC. Translated: CASRGYRGVAGDRVDEQYF.

The rearrangement joins TRBV7-3 to TRBJ2-3; TRBD2 might be the D (6 bases). Germline V gene lookup returns CDR1 SGHTA and CDR2 FQGTGA. The CDR3 has 16 amino acids. V was trimmed by 4 bases and J by 0 bases, leaving 14 bases between them. DNA for the CDR3: TGTGCCAGCAGCTCTTGGACTGGGACTAGCACAGATACGCAGTATTTT. This codes for CASSSWTGTSTDTQYF.

This clone was seen just once. The chain has TRBV5-8 and TRBJ1-4; perhaps TRBD1 as D (5 bases). The germline V and J ends were trimmed by 4 bases and 0 bases, with 10 bases remaining between them. The CDR3 is 15 amino acids. Germline CDR1 and CDR2: SGHTS and YDEGEE. CDR3 in amino acids: CASSTRGSTNEKLFF. CDR3 nucleotide sequence: TGTGCCAGCAGCACGCGGGGGTCAACTAATGAAAAACTGTTTTTT.

This clone was recorded once. The rearrangement uses TRBV27 and TRBJ1-2; D remains unclear. CDR1 and CDR2 (germline): MNHEY, SMNVEV (reference sequence). This CDR3 is built from 13 residues. V lost 4 bases and J lost 8, with 14 bases in between. The CDR3, as DNA: TGTGCCAGCAGTTCCCCGGTCTCGAGAGGCTACACCTTC. Amino acid sequence: CASSSPVSRGYTF.

The V and J genes are TRBV7-3 and TRBJ1-4; D ambiguous. This CDR3 region has 12 residues. Germline V lookup: CDR1 SGHTA, CDR2 FQGTGA. V gave up 2 bases and J gave up 10 bases, with 8 bases separating them. The CDR3 sequence: CASSLVEGKLFF. CDR3 sequence (DNA): TGTGCCAGCAGCTTAGTGGAGGGAAAACTGTTTTTT.

The V and J genes are TRBV21-1 and TRBJ1-2. TRBV21-1 is given as a pseudogene. The CDR3 length is 18 residues. CDR3 bases: TGTGCCAGCAGCAAAGCGGGACGGAGAATAGCTATGCCCTATGGCTACACCTTC. Protein: CASSKAGRRIAMPYGYTF.

The V and J genes are TRBV27 and TRBJ1-2; 7 nucleotides agree with TRBD1. CDR1 MNHEY and CDR2 SMNVEV come from the germline V gene (reference sequence). The CDR3 loop spans 13 amino acids. The J segment lost 8 bases and the V segment lost 5 bases, leaving 8 bases of the junction unmatched. DNA for the CDR3: TGTGCCAGCAGTGCCGGGACAGTGGGAGGCTACACCTTC. Translation gives CASSAGTVGGYTF.

This clone was counted a single time. J is TRBJ2-1 and V is TRBV5-6; the match to TRBD2 covers 10 bases. Germline CDR1 is SGHDT and CDR2 is YYEEEE. This CDR3 spans 17 amino acids. V shed 0 bases, J shed 1 base, and the junction held 4 bases outside the gene matches. The CDR3 loop is CASSLGLAGVSYNEQFF. DNA of the CDR3: TGTGCCAGCAGCTTGGGGCTAGCGGGAGTGTCCTACAATGAGCAGTTCTTC.

The chain carries TRBV4-1 and TRBJ2-7; D is uncertain. Per the germline V gene, CDR1 is MGHRA and CDR2 is YSYEKL. The CDR3 runs to 13 residues. The germline V and J ends were trimmed by 1 base and 2 bases, with 6 bases remaining between them. The CDR3 region is CASSQVSAYEQYF. In DNA, the CDR3 is TGCGCCAGCAGCCAAGTCTCAGCCTACGAGCAGTACTTC.

J is TRBJ1-1 and V is TRBV5-1; 9 positions agree with TRBD1. Germline CDR1 is SGHRS and CDR2 is YFSETQ. Trimming at V came to 4 bases and at J to 1 base, leaving 2 bases not matched to a gene. The CDR3 contains 14 residues. CDR3 protein: CASSTGQGNTEAFF. CDR3 nucleotides: TGCGCCAGCAGCACGGGACAGGGGAACACTGAAGCTTTCTTT.